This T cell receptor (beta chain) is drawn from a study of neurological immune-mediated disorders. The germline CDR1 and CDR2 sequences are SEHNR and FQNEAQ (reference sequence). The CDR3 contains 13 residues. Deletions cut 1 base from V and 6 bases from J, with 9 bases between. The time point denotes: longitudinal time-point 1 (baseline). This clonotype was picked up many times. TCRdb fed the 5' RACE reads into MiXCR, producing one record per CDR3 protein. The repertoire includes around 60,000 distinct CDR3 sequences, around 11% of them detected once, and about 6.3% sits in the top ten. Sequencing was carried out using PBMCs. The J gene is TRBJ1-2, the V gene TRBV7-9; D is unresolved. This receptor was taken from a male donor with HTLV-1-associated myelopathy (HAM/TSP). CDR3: CASSLGSGDGYTF. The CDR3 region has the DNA TGTGCCAGCAGCTTAGGATCAGGTGATGGCTACACCTTC. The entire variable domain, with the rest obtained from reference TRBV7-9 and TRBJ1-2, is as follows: DTGVSQNPRHKITKRGQNVTFRCDPISEHNRLYWYRQTLGQGPEFLTYFQNEAQLEKSRLLSDRFSAERPKGSFSTLEIQRTEQGDSAMYLCASSLGSGDGYTFGSGTRLTVV.